The present T cell receptor (beta chain) was sequenced within a study of T cell responses to AZD1222 COVID-19 vaccine. Sequencing used immunoSEQ multiplex PCR; TCRdb keeps in-frame clones, though not all of them. The sample holds around 30,000 clones; roughly 92% are singletons and the top ten take 7.5% to 10%. Per germline, CDR1 SGHTA and CDR2 FQGNSA. Trimming stripped 4 bases from V and 5 bases from J, with 5 bases between. The CDR3 sequence is 11 residues long. V is TRBV7-2 and J is TRBJ1-2, with D perhaps TRBD1 (5 bases). The material sequenced was peripheral blood, taken on day 0 of AZD1222 vaccination. The sequence derives from an adult in good health. The CDR3 spells CASSWTYGYTF. CDR3 in DNA: TGTGCCAGCAGCTGGACATATGGCTACACCTTC.